The source of this T cell receptor beta chain is a study of tumor-infiltrating lymphocytes in primary liver carcinoma. Co-extraction of both nucleic acids (RNA and DNA) used roughly 19-33 mg of unsorted bulk tissue. Patients were treatment-naive with chronic HBV infection. Trimming took 6 bases from V and 6 from J, leaving 18 bases between them. Germline V lookup: CDR1 SQVTM, CDR2 ANQGSEA. CDR3 size: 14 residues. Using a constant-region primer together with ProtoScript II reverse transcriptase, TCR beta cDNA was made from 500 ng of total RNA. Investigators got TCR beta libraries out of three nested multiplex PCR rounds, done with slightly modified ARM-PCR. The two initial PCR rounds, approximately 10 cycles each, used TRBV1-TRBV30 forward and C-beta reverse primers. TCRdb re-called the multiplex PCR reads with MiXCR, one entry per CDR3 protein. The repertoire consists of fewer than 250,000 distinct CDR3 sequences, with around four fifths occurring once and the leading ten covering 15% to 20%.

This chain joins TRBV29-1 and TRBJ2-1, with D possibly TRBD1 on 6 matching bases. The source material was tumor tissue from primary liver carcinoma. The sequence derives from a middle-aged man with primary liver carcinoma and hepatitis B virus infection. CDR3 bases: TGCAGCGTCCAGGGACAAGCGGTCTTCAATGAGCAGTTCTTC. Translating gives CSVQGQAVFNEQFF.